This entry lists 10 T cell receptor beta chains sequenced from one sample in a study of metastatic and nonmetastatic thyroid tumors. Prior to thyroid surgery, none of the patients had received any treatment. TCRdb reprocessed the PCR reads using MiXCR. Among 30,000 to 45,000 clones, 15% to 20% were seen once, and the ten largest hold around 19%. Sequenced sample: blood. These receptors all stem from a female donor with papillary thyroid cancer or a benign thyroid nodule (not recorded which). Some clones in this sample may be carry-over from other donors' samples.

This clone was counted a few times. One junction end disagrees with the germline gene, perhaps due to a read error. The chain links TRBV6-1 to TRBJ2-7; TRBD2 might be the D (5 bases). CDR1 is MNHNS, CDR2 SASEGT, per germline. The CDR3 extends over 14 amino acids. The CDR3 protein is CSSSEGWESYEQYF. CDR3 sequence (DNA): TGTTCCAGCAGTGAAGGTTGGGAGTCTTACGAGCAGTACTTC.

This clone came up many times. The CDR3 loop is CASSLDTHEQYF. The CDR3 nucleotides read TGTGCCAGCAGCTTAGACACCCACGAGCAGTACTTC. V gene TRBV7-8 combines with J gene TRBJ2-7; the D is unclear. The germline CDR1 and CDR2 sequences are SGHVS and FQNEAQ. The length of the CDR3 is 12 residues. Trimming removed 1 base at V and 5 bases at J, with 6 bases between. The whole variable domain, remainder taken from reference TRBV7-8 and TRBJ2-7, is GAGVSQSPRYKVAKRGQDVALRCDPISGHVSLFWYQQALGQGPEFLTYFQNEAQLDKSGLPSDRFFAERPEGSVSTLKIQRTQQEDSAVYLCASSLDTHEQYFGPGTRLTVT.

This clone has at least ten counts. The chain links TRBV6-2 or TRBV6-3 to TRBJ1-4; D may be TRBD1 (6 bases). The CDR3 is made up of 12 amino acids. V was clipped by 7 bases and J by 11 bases, with 14 bases between them. Looked up from germline, CDR1 is MNHEY and CDR2 is SVGEGT. The CDR3 DNA reads TGTGCCAGCATTAACCCAGGGGAGAAACTGTTTTTT. This codes for CASINPGEKLFF.

This clone was seen at least ten times. The rearrangement uses TRBV2 and TRBJ2-1; D possibly matches TRBD1 or TRBD2 (5 bases each). The CDR3 is made up of 15 amino acids. Germline assignment: CDR1 SNHLY and CDR2 FYNNEI. V was shortened by 4 bases and J by 0 bases, with 10 bases between the two germline ends. The CDR3 region is CASSAWGSSYNEQFF. CDR3 DNA: TGTGCCAGCAGTGCCTGGGGGAGCTCCTACAATGAGCAGTTCTTC.

The V and J genes are TRBV6-1 and TRBJ1-3, with 8 bases that match TRBD1. V dropped 7 bases and J dropped 8; count of bases not matched to a gene: 13. Germline V CDR1 and CDR2: MNHNS, SASEGT. The CDR3 has 15 residues. The chain's CDR3 is CASNLAGGAEDTIYF. The CDR3 DNA reads as TGTGCCAGCAACCTGGCAGGGGGCGCGGAAGACACCATATATTTT.

V and J are TRBV7-8 and TRBJ2-7; maybe TRBD1 (5 bases). CDR1 is SGHVS and CDR2 is FQNEAQ in the germline V gene. This CDR3 region has 14 residues. V was trimmed by 5 bases and J by 3 bases, leaving 14 bases between them. This chain's CDR3 is CASSPSVRGYEQYF. CDR3 coding DNA: TGTGCCAGCAGCCCGTCAGTTAGGGGCTACGAGCAGTACTTC.

In its sample, this clone was seen many times. The chain is built from TRBV19 and TRBJ2-3; D not resolved. The V end lost 6 bases, the J end lost 6 bases, and 10 bases lay between the germline ends. The CDR3 spans 12 residues. Germline loops: CDR1 LNHDA, CDR2 SQIVND (reference sequence). The CDR3 nucleotides read TGTGCCAGTAGAGCCACCGGGGATACGCAGTATTTT. Amino acid sequence: CASRATGDTQYF.

This clone appeared a few times. Mismatch with germline at one junction end may stem from a read error. The genes are TRBV15 and TRBJ2-1; D not certain. CDR3 size: 14 residues. Germline V gene sequence: CDR1 LNHNV, CDR2 YYDKDF (reference sequence). The CDR3 region is CATSRDLSNNEQSF. The DNA for the CDR3 is TGTGCCACCAGCAGAGATCTGTCCAACAATGAGCAGTCCTTC.

This clone was seen ten or more times. V usage is TRBV5-1 and J usage is TRBJ2-5; D is perhaps TRBD1 or TRBD2 (5 bases each). This CDR3 region has 16 residues. Germline assignment: CDR1 SGHRS and CDR2 YFSETQ. Trimming removed 6 bases from V and 0 bases from J, with 18 bases in between. CDR3 in DNA: TGCGCCAGCACGGGGCCCGGCAGGGCGTACCAAGAGACCCAGTACTTC. It yields the protein CASTGPGRAYQETQYF.

This clone has at least ten counts. J is TRBJ2-7 and V is TRBV14; D assignment may be TRBD1 or TRBD2 (5 bases each). The CDR3 totals 16 residues. Germline assignment: CDR1 SGHDN and CDR2 FVKESK. The V and J ends lost 4 bases and 4 bases respectively, with 20 bases between them. In nucleotides, the CDR3 is TGTGCCAGCAGCCCCTTTACGGGACCCACCTTTTACGAGCAGTACTTC. This encodes CASSPFTGPTFYEQYF.